This T cell receptor beta chain was observed in a study of T cell repertoires in cytomegalovirus infection. The overall study: A matching HLA type, together with CMV infection, was signaled by public TCR beta signatures.

To note about this clonotype: Its antigen is not identified.

Broader study findings: Within the response measured ex vivo, HLA-C-restricted CMV-specific TCR beta clonotypes were dominant.

The CDR3 consists of 12 residues. The germline CDR1 and CDR2 sequences are DFQATT and SNEGSKA (reference sequence). V was pared by 7 bases and J by 7 bases, with 15 bases between. TCRdb reanalysed the reads using MiXCR and keeps one entry per CDR3 protein. The sample gives a few hundred thousand distinct CDR3 sequences, more than 20% of which show up once; 13% is in the top ten. Sequencing was performed on PBMCs. The chain links TRBV20-1 to TRBJ2-3, with D perhaps TRBD2 (5 bases). The clonotype originates from a human donor in good health (CMV status not recorded). Some clones in this sample may be carry-over from other donors' samples. The CDR3 loop is CSGGLAENTQYF. CDR3 nucleotide sequence: TGCAGTGGTGGCCTAGCCGAAAATACGCAGTATTTT.